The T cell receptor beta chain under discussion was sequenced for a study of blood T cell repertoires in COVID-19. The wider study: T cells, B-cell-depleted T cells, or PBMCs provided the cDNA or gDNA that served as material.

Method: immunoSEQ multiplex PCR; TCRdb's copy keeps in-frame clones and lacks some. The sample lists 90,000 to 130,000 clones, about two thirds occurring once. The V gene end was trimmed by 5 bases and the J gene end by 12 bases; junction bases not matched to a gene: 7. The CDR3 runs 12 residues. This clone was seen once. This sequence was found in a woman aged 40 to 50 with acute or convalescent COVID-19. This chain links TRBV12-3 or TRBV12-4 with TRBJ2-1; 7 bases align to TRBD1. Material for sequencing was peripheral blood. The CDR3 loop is CASSLDRIVQFF. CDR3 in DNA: TGTGCCAGCAGTCTGGACAGGATTGTGCAGTTCTTC.